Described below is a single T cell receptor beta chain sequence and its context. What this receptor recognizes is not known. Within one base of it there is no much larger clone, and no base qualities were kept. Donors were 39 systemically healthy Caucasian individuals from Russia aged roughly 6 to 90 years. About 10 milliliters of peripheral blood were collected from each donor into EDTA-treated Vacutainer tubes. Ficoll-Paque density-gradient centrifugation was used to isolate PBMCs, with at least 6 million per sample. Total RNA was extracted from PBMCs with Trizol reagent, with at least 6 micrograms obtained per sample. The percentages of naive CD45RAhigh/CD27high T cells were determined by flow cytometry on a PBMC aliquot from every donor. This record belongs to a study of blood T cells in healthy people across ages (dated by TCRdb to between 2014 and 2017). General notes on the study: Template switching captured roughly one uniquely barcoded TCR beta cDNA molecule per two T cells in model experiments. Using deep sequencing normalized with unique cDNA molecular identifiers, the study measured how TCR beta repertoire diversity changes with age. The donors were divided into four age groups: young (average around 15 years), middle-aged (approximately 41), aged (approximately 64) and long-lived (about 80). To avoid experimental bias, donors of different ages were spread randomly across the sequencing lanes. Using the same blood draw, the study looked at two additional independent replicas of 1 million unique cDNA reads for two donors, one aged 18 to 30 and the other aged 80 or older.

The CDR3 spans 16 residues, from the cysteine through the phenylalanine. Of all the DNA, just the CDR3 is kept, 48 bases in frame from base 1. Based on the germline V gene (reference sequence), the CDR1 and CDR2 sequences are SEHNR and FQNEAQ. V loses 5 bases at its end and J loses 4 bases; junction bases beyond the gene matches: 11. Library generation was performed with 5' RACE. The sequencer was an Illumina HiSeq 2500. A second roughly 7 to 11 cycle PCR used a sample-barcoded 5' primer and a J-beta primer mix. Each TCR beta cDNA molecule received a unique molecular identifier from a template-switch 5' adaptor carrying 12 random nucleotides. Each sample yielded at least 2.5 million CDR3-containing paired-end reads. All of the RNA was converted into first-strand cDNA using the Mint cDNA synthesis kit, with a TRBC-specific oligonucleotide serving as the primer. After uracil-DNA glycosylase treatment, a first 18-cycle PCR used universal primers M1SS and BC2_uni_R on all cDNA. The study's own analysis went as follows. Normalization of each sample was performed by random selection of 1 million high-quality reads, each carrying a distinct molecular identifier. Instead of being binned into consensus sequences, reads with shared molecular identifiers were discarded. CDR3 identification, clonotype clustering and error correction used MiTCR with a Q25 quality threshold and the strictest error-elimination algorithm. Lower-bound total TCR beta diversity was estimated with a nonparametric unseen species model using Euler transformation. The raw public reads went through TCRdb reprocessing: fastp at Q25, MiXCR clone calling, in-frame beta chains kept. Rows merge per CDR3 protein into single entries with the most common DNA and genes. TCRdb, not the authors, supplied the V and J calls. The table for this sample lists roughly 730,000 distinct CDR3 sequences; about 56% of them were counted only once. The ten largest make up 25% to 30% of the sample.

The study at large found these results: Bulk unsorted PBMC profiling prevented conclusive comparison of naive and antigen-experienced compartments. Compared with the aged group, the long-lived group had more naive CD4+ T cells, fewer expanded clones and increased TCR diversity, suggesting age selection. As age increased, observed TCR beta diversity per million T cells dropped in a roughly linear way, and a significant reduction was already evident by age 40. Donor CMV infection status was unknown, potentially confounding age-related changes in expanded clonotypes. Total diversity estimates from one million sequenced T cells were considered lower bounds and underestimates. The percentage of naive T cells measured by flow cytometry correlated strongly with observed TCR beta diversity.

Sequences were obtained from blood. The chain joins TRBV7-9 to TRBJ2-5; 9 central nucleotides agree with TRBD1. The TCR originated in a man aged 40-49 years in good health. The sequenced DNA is TGTGCCAGCAGCCCTGGCGCCACAGGGGGCAGAGAGACCCAGTACTTC. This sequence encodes CASSPGATGGRETQYF. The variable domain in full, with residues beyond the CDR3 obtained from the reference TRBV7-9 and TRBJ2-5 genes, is DTGVSQNPRHKITKRGQNVTFRCDPISEHNRLYWYRQTLGQGPEFLTYFQNEAQLEKSRLLSDRFSAERPKGSFSTLEIQRTEQGDSAMYLCASSPGATGGRETQYFGPGTRLLVL.